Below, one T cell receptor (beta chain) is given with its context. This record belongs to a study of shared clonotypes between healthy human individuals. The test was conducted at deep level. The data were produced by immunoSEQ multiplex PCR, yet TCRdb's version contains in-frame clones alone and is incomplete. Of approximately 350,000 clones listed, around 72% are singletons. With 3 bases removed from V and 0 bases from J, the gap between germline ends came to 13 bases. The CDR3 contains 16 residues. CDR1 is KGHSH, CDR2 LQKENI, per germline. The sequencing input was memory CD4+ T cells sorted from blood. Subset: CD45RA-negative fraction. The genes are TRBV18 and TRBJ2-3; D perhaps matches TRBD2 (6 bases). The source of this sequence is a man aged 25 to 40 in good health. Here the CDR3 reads CASSPGLDSSTDTQYF. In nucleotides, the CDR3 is TGTGCCAGCTCACCGGGACTTGACTCAAGCACAGATACGCAGTATTTT.